This TCR beta chain was obtained from a study of T-cell reconstitution after alpha-beta-depleted transplantation in children. The V gene lost 3 bases and the J gene lost 1 base, with 6 bases spanning the gap. The CDR3 is 12 residues long. Germline CDR1 and CDR2: SQVTM and ANQGSEA. The study, taken as a whole, reports: Several hundred expanded graft clones reportedly supplied alpha-beta T cells about two months after transplant.

In the case of this clonotype: Its cognate antigen is unknown.

Unique molecular identifiers were used to barcode this TCRbeta library. MiXCR, applied by TCRdb to the PCR reads, yields one record per CDR3 protein. The table lists 500,000 to 600,000 distinct CDR3 sequences, roughly 27% of them singletons, with just over 35% in the top ten. The chain joins TRBV29-1 to TRBJ1-1; D unresolved. This clonotype was obtained from a boy younger than two with Wiskott-Aldrich syndrome, due to receive a stem cell transplant. The sample was PBMCs, taken before TCRalphabeta/CD19-depleted stem cell transplant. The CDR3 nucleotides read TGCAGCGTTGAGGCAGGGAACACTGAAGCTTTCTTT. It yields the protein CSVEAGNTEAFF.